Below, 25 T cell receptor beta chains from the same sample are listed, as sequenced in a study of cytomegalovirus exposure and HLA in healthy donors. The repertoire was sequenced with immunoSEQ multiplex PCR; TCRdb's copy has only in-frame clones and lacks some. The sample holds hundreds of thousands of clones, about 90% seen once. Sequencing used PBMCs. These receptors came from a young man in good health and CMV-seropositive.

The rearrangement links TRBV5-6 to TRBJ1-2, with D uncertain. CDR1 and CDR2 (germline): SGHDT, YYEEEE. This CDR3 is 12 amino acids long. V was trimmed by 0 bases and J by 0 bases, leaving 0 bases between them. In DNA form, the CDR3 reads TGTGCCAGCAGCTTGGCTAACTATGGCTACACCTTC. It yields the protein CASSLANYGYTF.

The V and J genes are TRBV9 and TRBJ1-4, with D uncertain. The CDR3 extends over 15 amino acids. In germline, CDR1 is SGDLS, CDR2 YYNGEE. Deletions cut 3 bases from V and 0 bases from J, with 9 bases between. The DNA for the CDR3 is TGTGCCAGCAGCGATCAGGCAGCAACTAATGAAAAACTGTTTTTT. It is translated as CASSDQAATNEKLFF.

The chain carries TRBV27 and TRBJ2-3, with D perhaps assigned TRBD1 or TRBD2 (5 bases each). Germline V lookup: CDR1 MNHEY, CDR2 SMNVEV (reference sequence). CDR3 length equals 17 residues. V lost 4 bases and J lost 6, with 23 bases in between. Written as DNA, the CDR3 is TGTGCCAGCAGTTCCCCGTTATCGAGGGGAGCTGGGGATACGCAGTATTTT. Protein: CASSSPLSRGAGDTQYF.

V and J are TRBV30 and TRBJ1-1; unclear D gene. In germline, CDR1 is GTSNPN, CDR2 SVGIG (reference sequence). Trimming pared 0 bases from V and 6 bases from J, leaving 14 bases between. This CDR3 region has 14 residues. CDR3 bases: TGTGCCTGGAGTGTATGGGGTATTGGGTCTGAAGCTTTCTTT. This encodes CAWSVWGIGSEAFF.

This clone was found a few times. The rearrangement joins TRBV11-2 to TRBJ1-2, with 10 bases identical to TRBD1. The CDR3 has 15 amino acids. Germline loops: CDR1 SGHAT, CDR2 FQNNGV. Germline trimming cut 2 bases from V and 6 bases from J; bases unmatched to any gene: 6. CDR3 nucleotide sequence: TGTGCCAGCAGCTTAACACCGGGACAGGGGCATGGCTACACCTTC. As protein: CASSLTPGQGHGYTF.

CDR3 coding DNA: TGTGCCAGCAGTGCAGGAGGCGGCTATGGCTACACCTTC. Amino acids: CASSAGGGYGYTF. This sequence joins TRBV6-1 and TRBJ1-2, with D uncertain. The CDR3 loop spans 13 amino acids. The germline V and J ends were trimmed by 4 bases and 4 bases, with 10 bases remaining between them. Germline lookup yields CDR1 MNHNS and CDR2 SASEGT.

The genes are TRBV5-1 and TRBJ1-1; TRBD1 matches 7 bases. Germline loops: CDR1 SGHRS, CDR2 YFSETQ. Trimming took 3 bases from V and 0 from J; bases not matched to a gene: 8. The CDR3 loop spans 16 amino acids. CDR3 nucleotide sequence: TGCGCCAGCAGCTCGACAGGGATTGTCGTGAACACTGAAGCTTTCTTT. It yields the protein CASSSTGIVVNTEAFF.

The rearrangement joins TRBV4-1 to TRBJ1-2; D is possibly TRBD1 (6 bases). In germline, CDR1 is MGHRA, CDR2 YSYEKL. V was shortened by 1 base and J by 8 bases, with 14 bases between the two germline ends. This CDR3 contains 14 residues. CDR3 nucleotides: TGCGCCAGCAGCCAAGTTTCACAGGGTGTGGGCTACACCTTC. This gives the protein CASSQVSQGVGYTF.

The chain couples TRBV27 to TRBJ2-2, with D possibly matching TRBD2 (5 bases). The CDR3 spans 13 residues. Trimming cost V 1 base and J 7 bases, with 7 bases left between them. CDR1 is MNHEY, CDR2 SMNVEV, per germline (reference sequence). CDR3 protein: CASSLFTSGELFF. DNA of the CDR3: TGTGCCAGCAGTTTATTCACTAGCGGGGAGCTGTTTTTT.

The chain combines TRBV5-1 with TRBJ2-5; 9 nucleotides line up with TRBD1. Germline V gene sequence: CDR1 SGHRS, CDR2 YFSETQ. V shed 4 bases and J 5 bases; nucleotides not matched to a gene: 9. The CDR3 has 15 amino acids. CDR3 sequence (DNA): TGCGCCAGCAGCGAGGCGGGACAGGGCTTTGAGACCCAGTACTTC. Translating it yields CASSEAGQGFETQYF.

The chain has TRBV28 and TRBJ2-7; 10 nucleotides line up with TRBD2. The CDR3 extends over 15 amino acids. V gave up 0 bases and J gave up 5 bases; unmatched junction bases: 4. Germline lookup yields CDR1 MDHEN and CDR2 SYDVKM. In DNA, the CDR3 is TGTGCCAGCAGTTTATGGGGACTAGCGTTACACGAGCAGTACTTC. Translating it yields CASSLWGLALHEQYF.

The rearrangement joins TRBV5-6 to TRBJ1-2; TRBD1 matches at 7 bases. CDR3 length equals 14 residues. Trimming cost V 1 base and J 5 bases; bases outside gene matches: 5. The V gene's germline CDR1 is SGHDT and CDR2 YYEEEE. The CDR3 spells CASSLFDREYGYTF. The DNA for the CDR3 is TGTGCCAGCAGCTTGTTCGACAGGGAATATGGCTACACCTTC.

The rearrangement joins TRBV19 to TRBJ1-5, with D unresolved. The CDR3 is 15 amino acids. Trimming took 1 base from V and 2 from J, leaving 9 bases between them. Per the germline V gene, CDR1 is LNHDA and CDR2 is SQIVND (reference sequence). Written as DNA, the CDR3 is TGTGCCAGTAGTATAGCATGGTATGGCAATCAGCCCCAGCATTTT. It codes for CASSIAWYGNQPQHF. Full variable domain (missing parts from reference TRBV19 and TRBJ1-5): DGGITQSPKYLFRKEGQNVTLSCEQNLNHDAMYWYRQDPGQGLRLIYYSQIVNDFQKGDIAEGYSVSREKKESFPLTVTSAQKNPTAFYLCASSIAWYGNQPQHFGDGTRLSIL.

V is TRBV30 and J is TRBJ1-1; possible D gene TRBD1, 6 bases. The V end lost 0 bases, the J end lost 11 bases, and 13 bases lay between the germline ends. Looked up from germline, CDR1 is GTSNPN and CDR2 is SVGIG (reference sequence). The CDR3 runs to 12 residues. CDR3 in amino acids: CAWSVQGRRAFF. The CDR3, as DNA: TGTGCCTGGAGTGTACAGGGACGTCGGGCTTTCTTT.

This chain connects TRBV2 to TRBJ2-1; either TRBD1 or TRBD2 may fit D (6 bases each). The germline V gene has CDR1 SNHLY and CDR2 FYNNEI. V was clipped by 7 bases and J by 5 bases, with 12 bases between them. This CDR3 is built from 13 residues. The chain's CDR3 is CASTPGGHNEQFF. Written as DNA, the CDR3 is TGTGCCAGCACCCCCGGGGGCCACAATGAGCAGTTCTTC. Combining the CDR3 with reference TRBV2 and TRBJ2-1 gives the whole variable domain EPEVTQTPSHQVTQMGQEVILRCVPISNHLYFYWYRQILGQKVEFLVSFYNNEISEKSEIFDDQFSVERPDGSNFTLKIRSTKLEDSAMYFCASTPGGHNEQFFGPGTRLTVL.

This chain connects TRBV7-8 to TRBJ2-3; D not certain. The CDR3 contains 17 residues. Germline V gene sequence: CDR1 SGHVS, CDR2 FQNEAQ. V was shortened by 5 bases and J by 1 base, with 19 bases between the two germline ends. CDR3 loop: CASSPYPKAGGTDTQYF. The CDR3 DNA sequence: TGTGCCAGCAGCCCTTATCCCAAGGCTGGAGGCACAGATACGCAGTATTTT.

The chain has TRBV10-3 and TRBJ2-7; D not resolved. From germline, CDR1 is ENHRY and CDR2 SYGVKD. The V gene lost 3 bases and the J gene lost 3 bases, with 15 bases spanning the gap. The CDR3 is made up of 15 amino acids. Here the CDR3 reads CAISDVSEAFYEQYF. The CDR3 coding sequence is TGTGCCATCAGTGATGTTAGTGAGGCCTTCTACGAGCAGTACTTC.

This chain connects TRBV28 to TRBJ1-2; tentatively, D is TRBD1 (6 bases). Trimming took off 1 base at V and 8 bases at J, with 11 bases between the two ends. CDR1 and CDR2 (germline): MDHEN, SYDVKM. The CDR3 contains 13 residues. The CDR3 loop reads CASSLSGVGGYTF. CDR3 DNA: TGTGCCAGCAGTTTATCAGGGGTTGGGGGCTACACCTTC.

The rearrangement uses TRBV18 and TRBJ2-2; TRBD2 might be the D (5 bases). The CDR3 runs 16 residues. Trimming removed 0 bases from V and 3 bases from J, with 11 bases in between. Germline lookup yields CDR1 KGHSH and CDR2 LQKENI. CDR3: CASSPPRPGDTGELFF. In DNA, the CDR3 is TGTGCCAGCTCACCACCGAGGCCCGGGGACACCGGGGAGCTGTTTTTT.

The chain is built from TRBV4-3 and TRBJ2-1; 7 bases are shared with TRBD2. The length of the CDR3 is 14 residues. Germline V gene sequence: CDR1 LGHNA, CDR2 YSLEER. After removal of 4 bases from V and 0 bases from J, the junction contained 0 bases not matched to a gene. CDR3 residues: CASSRTSSYNEQFF. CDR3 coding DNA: TGCGCCAGCAGCCGGACTAGCTCCTACAATGAGCAGTTCTTC.

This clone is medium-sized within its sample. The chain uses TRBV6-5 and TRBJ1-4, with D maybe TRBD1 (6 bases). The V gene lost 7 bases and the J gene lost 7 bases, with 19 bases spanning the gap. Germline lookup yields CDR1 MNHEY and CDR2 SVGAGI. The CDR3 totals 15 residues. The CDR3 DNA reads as TGTGCCAGCACCCAGGGATTGAACAGGGCTGAAAAACTGTTTTTT. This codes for CASTQGLNRAEKLFF.

The CDR3 DNA reads TGCGCCAGCAGCCCCACCGGGACAGGGACCCTCGTCGATGGCTACACCTTC. This codes for CASSPTGTGTLVDGYTF. The chain recombines TRBV5-1 with TRBJ1-2, with 9 bases fitting TRBD1. After removal of 4 bases from V and 6 bases from J, the junction contained 16 bases not matched to a gene. Germline values: CDR1 SGHRS, CDR2 YFSETQ. CDR3 size: 17 residues.

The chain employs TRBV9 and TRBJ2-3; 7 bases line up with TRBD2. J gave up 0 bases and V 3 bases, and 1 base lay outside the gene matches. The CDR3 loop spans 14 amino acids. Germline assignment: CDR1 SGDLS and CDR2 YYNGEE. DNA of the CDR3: TGTGCCAGCAGCGGTAGCGGGAGCACAGATACGCAGTATTTT. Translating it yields CASSGSGSTDTQYF. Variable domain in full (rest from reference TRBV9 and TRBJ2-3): DSGVTQTPKHLITATGQRVTLRCSPRSGDLSVYWYQQSLDQGLQFLIQYYNGEERAKGNILERFSAQQFPDLHSELNLSSLELGDSALYFCASSGSGSTDTQYFGPGTRLTVL.

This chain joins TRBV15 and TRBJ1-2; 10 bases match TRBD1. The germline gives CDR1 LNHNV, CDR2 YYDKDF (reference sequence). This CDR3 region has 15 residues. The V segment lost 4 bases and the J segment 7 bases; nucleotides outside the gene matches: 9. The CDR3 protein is CATSTRTGGDGGYTF. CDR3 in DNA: TGTGCCACCAGCACCCGGACAGGGGGTGATGGTGGCTACACCTTC.

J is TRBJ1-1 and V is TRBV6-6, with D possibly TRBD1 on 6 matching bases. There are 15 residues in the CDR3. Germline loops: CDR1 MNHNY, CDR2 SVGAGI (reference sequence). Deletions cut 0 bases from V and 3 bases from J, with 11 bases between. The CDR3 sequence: CASSYSGRGDTEAFF. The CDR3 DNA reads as TGTGCCAGCAGTTACTCGGGAAGGGGGGACACTGAAGCTTTCTTT.